The 9 T cell receptor beta chains below were found in one sample sequenced in a study of blood T cell repertoires in COVID-19. Here immunoSEQ multiplex PCR was the method, and the copy in TCRdb shows in-frame clones only, minus some. The profile shows 65,000 to 90,000 clones, roughly 89% of them singletons. The sequenced material came from peripheral blood. These receptors were taken from a man aged 25 to 40 with acute or convalescent COVID-19.

The rearrangement links TRBV10-2 to TRBJ2-1, with D possibly being TRBD1 (6 bases). Germline values: CDR1 WSHSY, CDR2 SAAADI. The CDR3 loop spans 14 amino acids. The V gene lost 4 bases and the J gene lost 8 bases, with 15 bases spanning the gap. The CDR3, as DNA: TGCGCCAGCAGTGGACAGGCTAAGGGCCATGAGCAGTTCTTC. This gives the protein CASSGQAKGHEQFF.

The V gene is TRBV6-5, the J gene TRBJ2-7; TRBD2 matches 11 bases. The germline CDR1 and CDR2 sequences are MNHEY and SVGAGI. The CDR3 is made up of 16 amino acids. J was trimmed by 9 bases and V by 0 bases; bases with no gene match: 10. As DNA, the CDR3 is TGTGCCAGCAGTTACTCGAAGGGGACTAGCGGAGGGGGGCAGTACTTC. Translation gives CASSYSKGTSGGGQYF.

The chain couples TRBV10-3 to TRBJ2-3; TRBD2 matches at 9 bases. Per germline, CDR1 ENHRY and CDR2 SYGVKD. CDR3 length: 14 residues. Trimming at V came to 5 bases and at J to 2 bases, leaving 2 bases not matched to a gene. DNA of the CDR3: TGTGCCATCAGTCTAGCGGGGACCACAGATACGCAGTATTTT. Amino acids: CAISLAGTTDTQYF.

The chain links TRBV18 to TRBJ2-7; 8 nucleotides line up with TRBD2. The CDR3 is 15 amino acids. J lost 2 bases, V lost 0 bases, and 3 bases had no gene match. Germline assignment: CDR1 KGHSH and CDR2 LQKENI. The CDR3 loop reads CASSPPTGGTYEQYF. The CDR3 DNA sequence: TGTGCCAGCTCACCACCTACGGGAGGGACCTACGAGCAGTACTTC.

The chain recombines TRBV11-3 with TRBJ2-4; 10 positions agree with TRBD2. The CDR3 sequence is 16 residues long. V shed 6 bases, J shed 3 bases, and the junction held 8 bases outside the gene matches. In germline, CDR1 is SGHNT, CDR2 YENEEA. Written as DNA, the CDR3 is TGTGCCAGCAGTCCCGGGACTAGCGAAGGCAAAAACATTCAGTACTTC. Amino acid sequence: CASSPGTSEGKNIQYF.

The chain couples TRBV12-3 or TRBV12-4 to TRBJ1-2, with TRBD1 matching over 9 bases. V shed 6 bases, J shed 3 bases, and the junction held 2 bases outside the gene matches. This CDR3 spans 13 amino acids. The CDR3 here is CASSDRGDYGYTF. CDR3 coding DNA: TGTGCCAGCAGCGACAGGGGGGACTATGGCTACACCTTC.

The chain uses TRBV10-2 and TRBJ2-3, with 7 bases fitting TRBD1. V gave up 9 bases and J gave up 3 bases; unmatched junction bases: 9. This CDR3 has 14 residues. Germline CDR1 reads WSHSY; CDR2 reads SAAADI. CDR3 protein: CASWTGRSTDTQYF. The CDR3 nucleotides read TGCGCCAGTTGGACAGGCCGGTCGACAGATACGCAGTATTTT.

J is TRBJ2-3 and V is TRBV7-9; 10 nucleotides align to TRBD2. The CDR3 is 16 amino acids. With 5 bases clipped from V and 5 bases from J, the junction kept 10 bases outside the gene matches. The germline CDR1 and CDR2 sequences are SEHNR and FQNEAQ (reference sequence). CDR3 sequence: CASSPLAGGAEDTQYF. The CDR3 DNA is TGTGCCAGCAGCCCATTAGCGGGAGGCGCGGAAGATACGCAGTATTTT.

The J gene is TRBJ2-7, the V gene TRBV6-2 or TRBV6-3, with a weak D call TRBD2 (5 bases). The V and J ends lost 2 bases and 7 bases respectively, with 12 bases between them. The CDR3 runs 13 residues. The germline V gene encodes CDR1 MNHEY and CDR2 SVGEGT. The CDR3 spells CASSYGLRREQYF. In DNA, the CDR3 is TGTGCCAGCAGTTACGGGCTACGGAGGGAGCAGTACTTC.